This is a list of T cell receptor beta chains from one sample in a study of cytomegalovirus exposure and HLA in healthy donors. Profiled with immunoSEQ multiplex PCR; TCRdb holds only in-frame clones, not every one. The sample holds approximately 170,000 clones, 81% seen once. Sequenced: PBMCs. These receptors were collected from a man aged 45-60 years in good health and CMV-seropositive. The CDR3 runs from the conserved cysteine through the conserved F or W. A D gene is named only where the DNA matches it firmly. Some rows mark clone size as missing; the rest say once, few, many or name a class of expanded clone.

clone_size: -
v_call: TRBV5-1
d_call: TRBD1
j_call: TRBJ1-1
cdr3_length: 16
cdr3_aa: CASSFARAGQVTEAFF

clone_size: once
v_call: TRBV18
d_call: TRBD1
j_call: TRBJ1-4
cdr3_length: 15
cdr3_aa: CASSPPGQINEKLFF

clone_size: -
v_call: TRBV14
d_call: TRBD1
j_call: TRBJ1-2
cdr3_length: 14
cdr3_aa: CASSQVPRGLGYTF

clone_size: -
v_call: TRBV4-2
d_call: -
j_call: -
cdr3_length: 15
cdr3_aa: CASSQVPGAGYEQYF

clone_size: -
v_call: TRBV19
d_call: -
j_call: TRBJ2-7
cdr3_length: 14
cdr3_aa: CASSREGQNYEQYF

clone_size: -
v_call: TRBV9
d_call: TRBD1
j_call: TRBJ2-5
cdr3_length: 14
cdr3_aa: CASSKGQGWETQYF

clone_size: -
v_call: TRBV11-3
d_call: TRBD2
j_call: TRBJ2-5
cdr3_length: 15
cdr3_aa: CASSLGTSGKETQYF

clone_size: few
v_call: TRBV5-1
d_call: -
j_call: TRBJ2-4
cdr3_length: 14
cdr3_aa: CASSTIGDGNIQYF

clone_size: -
v_call: TRBV27
d_call: -
j_call: TRBJ2-1
cdr3_length: 12
cdr3_aa: CASSSSSLGEFF

clone_size: -
v_call: TRBV6-4
d_call: TRBD2
j_call: TRBJ2-2
cdr3_length: 17
cdr3_aa: CASSEWTSLEDTGELFF

clone_size: once
v_call: TRBV5-4
d_call: -
j_call: TRBJ2-1
cdr3_length: 13
cdr3_aa: CASSLGSPQEQFF

clone_size: -
v_call: TRBV2
d_call: -
j_call: TRBJ1-1
cdr3_length: 14
cdr3_aa: CASSEYRINTEAFF

clone_size: -
v_call: TRBV10-3
d_call: TRBD1
j_call: TRBJ1-3
cdr3_length: 14
cdr3_aa: CAISAGGSGNTIYF

clone_size: -
v_call: TRBV5-1
d_call: TRBD2
j_call: TRBJ2-5
cdr3_length: 16
cdr3_aa: CASSLAGRGGVETQYF

clone_size: -
v_call: TRBV5-1
d_call: TRBD1
j_call: TRBJ1-6
cdr3_length: 15
cdr3_aa: CASSFRDRTHSPLHF

clone_size: -
v_call: TRBV18
d_call: TRBD1
j_call: TRBJ2-1
cdr3_length: 13
cdr3_aa: CASSRGQVGEQFF

clone_size: once
v_call: TRBV7-6
d_call: TRBD1
j_call: TRBJ1-2
cdr3_length: 15
cdr3_aa: CASSLATGTGHGYTF

clone_size: -
v_call: TRBV14
d_call: -
j_call: TRBJ1-1
cdr3_length: 15
cdr3_aa: CASSQQGPPYTEAFF

clone_size: -
v_call: TRBV19
d_call: -
j_call: TRBJ1-1
cdr3_length: 13
cdr3_aa: CASSRGSGAEAFF

clone_size: -
v_call: TRBV5-4
d_call: -
j_call: TRBJ2-3
cdr3_length: 14
cdr3_aa: CASSSAGGTDTQYF

clone_size: -
v_call: TRBV29-1
d_call: TRBD1
j_call: TRBJ1-2
cdr3_length: 13
cdr3_aa: CSVTSGGNYGYTF

clone_size: few
v_call: TRBV28
d_call: TRBD2
j_call: TRBJ2-2
cdr3_length: 16
cdr3_aa: CASSTTGGLHTGELFF

clone_size: -
v_call: TRBV5-5
d_call: -
j_call: TRBJ2-5
cdr3_length: 14
cdr3_aa: CASSADSATETQYF

clone_size: -
v_call: TRBV29-1
d_call: -
j_call: TRBJ2-1
cdr3_length: 12
cdr3_aa: CSVEDRYNEQFF

clone_size: -
v_call: TRBV25-1
d_call: -
j_call: TRBJ2-1
cdr3_length: 14
cdr3_aa: CASSKWGADDEQFF

clone_size: -
v_call: TRBV5-6
d_call: TRBD2
j_call: TRBJ2-7
cdr3_length: 15
cdr3_aa: CASSFWEAGAYEQYF

clone_size: -
v_call: TRBV7-7
d_call: -
j_call: TRBJ2-7
cdr3_length: 12
cdr3_aa: CASSPSSYGQYF

clone_size: -
v_call: TRBV5-6
d_call: -
j_call: TRBJ2-2
cdr3_length: 16
cdr3_aa: CASNFGLTGNAGELFF

clone_size: -
v_call: TRBV4-1
d_call: TRBD1
j_call: TRBJ1-2
cdr3_length: 14
cdr3_aa: CASSLGQGARGYTF

clone_size: -
v_call: TRBV6-5
d_call: TRBD1
j_call: TRBJ2-2
cdr3_length: 15
cdr3_aa: CASSYGDRGDRELFF

clone_size: -
v_call: TRBV19
d_call: TRBD1
j_call: TRBJ1-4
cdr3_length: 15
cdr3_aa: CASRPGTVVNEKLFF